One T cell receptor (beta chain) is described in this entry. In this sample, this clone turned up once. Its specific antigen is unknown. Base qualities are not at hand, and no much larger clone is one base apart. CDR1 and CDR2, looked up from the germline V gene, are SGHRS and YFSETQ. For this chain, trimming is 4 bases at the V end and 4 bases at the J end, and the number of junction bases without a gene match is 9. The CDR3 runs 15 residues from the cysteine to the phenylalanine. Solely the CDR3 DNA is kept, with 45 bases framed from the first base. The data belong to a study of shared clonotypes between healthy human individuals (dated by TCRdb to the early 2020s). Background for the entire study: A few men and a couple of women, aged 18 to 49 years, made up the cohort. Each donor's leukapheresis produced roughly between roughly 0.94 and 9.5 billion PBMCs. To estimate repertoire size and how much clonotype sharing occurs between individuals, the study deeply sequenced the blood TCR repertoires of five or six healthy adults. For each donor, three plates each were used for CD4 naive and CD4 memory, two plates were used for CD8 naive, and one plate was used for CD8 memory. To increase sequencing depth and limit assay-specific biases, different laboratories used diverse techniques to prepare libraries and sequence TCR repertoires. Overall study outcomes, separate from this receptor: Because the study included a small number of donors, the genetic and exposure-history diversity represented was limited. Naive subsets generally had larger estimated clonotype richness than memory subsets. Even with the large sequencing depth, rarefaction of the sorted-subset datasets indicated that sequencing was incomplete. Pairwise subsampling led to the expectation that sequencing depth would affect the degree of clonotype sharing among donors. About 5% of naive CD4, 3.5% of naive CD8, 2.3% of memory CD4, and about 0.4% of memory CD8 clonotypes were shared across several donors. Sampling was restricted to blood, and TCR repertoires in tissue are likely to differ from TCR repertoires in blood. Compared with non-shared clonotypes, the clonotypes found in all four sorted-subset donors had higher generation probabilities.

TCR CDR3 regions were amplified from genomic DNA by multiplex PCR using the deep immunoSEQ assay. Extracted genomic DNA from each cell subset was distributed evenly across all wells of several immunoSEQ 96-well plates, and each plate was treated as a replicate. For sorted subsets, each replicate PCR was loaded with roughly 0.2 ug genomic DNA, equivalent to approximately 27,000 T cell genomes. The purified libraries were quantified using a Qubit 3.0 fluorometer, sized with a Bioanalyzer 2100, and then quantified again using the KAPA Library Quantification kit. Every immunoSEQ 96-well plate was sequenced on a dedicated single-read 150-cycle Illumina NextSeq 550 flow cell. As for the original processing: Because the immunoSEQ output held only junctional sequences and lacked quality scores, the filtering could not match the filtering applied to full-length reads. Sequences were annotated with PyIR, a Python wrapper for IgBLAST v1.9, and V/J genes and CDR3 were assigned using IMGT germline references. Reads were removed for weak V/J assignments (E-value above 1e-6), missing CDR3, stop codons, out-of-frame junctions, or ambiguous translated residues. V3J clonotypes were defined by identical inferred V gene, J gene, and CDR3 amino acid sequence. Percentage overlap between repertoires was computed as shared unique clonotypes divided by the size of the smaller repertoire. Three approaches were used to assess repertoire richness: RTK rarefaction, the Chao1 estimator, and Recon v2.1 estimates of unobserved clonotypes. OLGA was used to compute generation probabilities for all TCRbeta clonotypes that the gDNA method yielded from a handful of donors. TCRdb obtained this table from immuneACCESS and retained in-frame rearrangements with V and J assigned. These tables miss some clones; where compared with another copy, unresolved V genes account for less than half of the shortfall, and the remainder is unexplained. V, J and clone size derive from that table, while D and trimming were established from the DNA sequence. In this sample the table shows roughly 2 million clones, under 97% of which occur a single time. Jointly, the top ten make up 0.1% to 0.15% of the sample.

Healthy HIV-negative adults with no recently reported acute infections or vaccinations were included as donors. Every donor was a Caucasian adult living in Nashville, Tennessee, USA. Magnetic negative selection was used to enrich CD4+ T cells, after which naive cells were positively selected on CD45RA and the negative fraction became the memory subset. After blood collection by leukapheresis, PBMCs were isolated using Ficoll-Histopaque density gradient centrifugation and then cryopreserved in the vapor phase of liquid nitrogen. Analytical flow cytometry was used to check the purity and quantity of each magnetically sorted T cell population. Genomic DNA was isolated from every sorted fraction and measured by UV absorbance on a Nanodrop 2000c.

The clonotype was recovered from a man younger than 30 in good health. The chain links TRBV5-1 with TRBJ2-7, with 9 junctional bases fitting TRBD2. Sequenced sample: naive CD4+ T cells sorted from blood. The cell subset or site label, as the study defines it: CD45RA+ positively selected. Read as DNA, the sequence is TGCGCCAGCAGCCGTTCCGGGACTAGCAGTTACGAGCAGTACTTC. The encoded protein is CASSRSGTSSYEQYF.